A selection of T cell receptor beta chains follows, all from one sample in a study of blood T cell repertoires in COVID-19. Assay used: immunoSEQ multiplex PCR; TCRdb lists only in-frame clones, some missing. Of 40,000 to 50,000 clones in the sample, about 82% were seen once. Material: peripheral blood. All receptors come from a woman aged 60-75 years with acute or convalescent COVID-19. Both conserved end residues are part of each CDR3. Each record gives: J gene, V gene, clone size, D gene, CDR3 protein, CDR3 DNA. The D gene is left open where the match is weak. The size entry is marked missing in some rows and otherwise reads once, few, many or a size class.

>TRBJ1-2|TRBV2|-|-
CASSGSRGSYGYTF
TGTGCCAGCAGTGGGAGTAGGGGAAGCTATGGCTACACCTTC
>TRBJ1-6|TRBV7-9|-|TRBD1
CASSSGQGAASSYNSPLHF
TGTGCCAGCAGCTCGGGACAGGGCGCCGCTAGCTCCTATAATTCACCCCTCCACTTT
>TRBJ2-7|TRBV3-1/TRBV3-2|-|TRBD1
CASRRQGGEQYF
TGTGCCAGCAGACGACAGGGCGGGGAGCAGTACTTC
>TRBJ2-3|TRBV5-1|-|TRBD2
CASSLGSGRRTDTQYF
TGCGCCAGCAGCTTGGGTAGCGGGCGGCGCACAGATACGCAGTATTTT
>TRBJ2-3|TRBV5-1|-|-
CASSPSETDTQYF
TGCGCCAGCAGCCCCAGCGAGACAGATACGCAGTATTTT
>TRBJ1-1|TRBV6-5|-|TRBD1
CASSYRGQKEAFF
TGTGCCAGCAGCTACCGGGGACAGAAGGAAGCTTTCTTT
>TRBJ2-5|TRBV10-3|-|-
CAISAALQETQYF
TGTGCCATCAGTGCTGCGTTACAAGAGACCCAGTACTTC
>TRBJ1-2|TRBV28|-|-
CASSPGTPYGYTF
TGTGCCAGCAGTCCGGGGACACCCTATGGCTACACCTTC
>TRBJ1-3|TRBV5-8|-|-
CASSLAGTSLFGNTIYF
TGTGCCAGCAGCTTGGCCGGGACATCCCTTTTTGGAAACACCATATATTTT
>TRBJ1-4|TRBV30|once|-
CAWGIGGRDEKLFF
TGTGCCTGGGGCATCGGGGGGCGCGATGAAAAACTGTTTTTT
>TRBJ1-2|TRBV4-1|-|-
CASSQDPGVNYGYTF
TGCGCCAGCAGCCAAGATCCAGGGGTTAACTATGGCTACACCTTC
>TRBJ1-4|TRBV29-1|once|-
CSVAEFGQAKLFF
TGCAGCGTCGCTGAGTTTGGGCAGGCAAAACTGTTTTTT
>TRBJ1-3|TRBV12-3/TRBV12-4|-|-
CASSLSGNTIYF
TGTGCCAGCAGCTTGTCCGGAAACACCATATATTTT
>TRBJ1-1|TRBV2|-|-
CASKMDSPNTEAFF
TGTGCCAGCAAAATGGATAGCCCGAACACTGAAGCTTTCTTT
>TRBJ2-1|TRBV30|once|-
CAWSNGVGPGNEQFF
TGTGCCTGGAGTAACGGTGTGGGGCCGGGCAATGAGCAGTTCTTC
>TRBJ1-2|TRBV2|medium-sized|-
CASSVLQDNYGYTF
TGTGCCAGCAGTGTCTTACAGGATAACTATGGCTACACCTTC
>TRBJ2-2|TRBV7-2|-|-
CASSQGGANTGELFF
TGTGCCAGCAGCCAGGGCGGGGCGAACACCGGGGAGCTGTTTTTT
>TRBJ2-2|TRBV3-1/TRBV3-2|-|-
CASSWRTGGELFF
TGTGCCAGCAGCTGGAGGACTGGCGGGGAGCTGTTTTTT
>TRBJ2-1|TRBV2|once|TRBD2
CASRPIAGGPSEQFF
TGTGCCAGCAGACCAATAGCGGGGGGGCCGAGTGAGCAGTTCTTC
>TRBJ1-1|TRBV28|-|TRBD1
CASTGGTGGTEAFF
TGTGCCAGCACCGGAGGGACAGGGGGCACTGAAGCTTTCTTT
>TRBJ2-7|TRBV7-8|-|TRBD1
CASSLVGGTGVTAEQYF
TGTGCCAGCAGCTTAGTAGGGGGGACAGGGGTAACAGCCGAGCAGTACTTC
>TRBJ2-1|TRBV27|-|TRBD2
CASSPMPGTSGRNNEQFF
TGTGCCAGCAGCCCAATGCCCGGGACGAGCGGGAGGAACAATGAGCAGTTCTTC
>TRBJ2-5|TRBV7-9|-|-
CASSLALQETQYF
TGTGCCAGCAGCTTAGCGCTCCAGGAGACCCAGTACTTC
>TRBJ1-2|TRBV5-1|-|-
CASSSELTGDLYGYTF
TGCGCCAGCAGCTCCGAATTAACGGGAGACCTCTATGGCTACACCTTC